These 28 T cell receptor beta chains originate from one sample sequenced in a study of CD8+CD57+ T cells in acquired aplastic anemia. Template material for TCR beta VDJ and CDR3 profiling consisted of genomic DNA. TCRdb re-called the reads through MiXCR, storing one row per CDR3 protein. In the table there are 95,000 to 150,000 distinct CDR3 sequences, about 50% of which are singletons. Selection for sequencing was limited to patients who had shown CD8+CD57+ cell expansion by flow cytometry. Material: sorted CD4+, CD8+, or CD8+CD57+ T cells (not recorded which) from PBMCs. Every receptor here comes from a human donor with aplastic anemia.

The chain links TRBV19 to TRBJ1-2, with a possible D match to TRBD1 (5 bases). The CDR3 has 16 amino acids. Trimming removed 7 bases at V and 2 bases at J, with 20 bases between. Germline-derived CDR1 and CDR2 are LNHDA and SQIVND (reference sequence). The chain's CDR3 is CASTRRGDRGNYGYTF. The CDR3 DNA reads TGTGCCAGTACCAGACGAGGGGACCGGGGCAACTATGGCTACACCTTC.

This clonotype was counted a single time. The V and J genes are TRBV29-1 and TRBJ1-1; D possibly corresponds to TRBD1 (6 bases). This CDR3 contains 15 residues. V was pared by 4 bases and J by 4 bases, with 19 bases between. The germline V gene encodes CDR1 SQVTM and CDR2 ANQGSEA. The chain's CDR3 is CSVGSQQGRGTEAFF. The CDR3 DNA reads as TGCAGCGTTGGGTCACAACAGGGAAGGGGCACTGAAGCTTTCTTT.

This clonotype occurred a few times. CDR3 coding DNA: TGTGCCAGCACTCAGGGGTTTAGCACAGATACGCAGTATTTT. Translated: CASTQGFSTDTQYF. The genes are TRBV5-6 and TRBJ2-3; D may be TRBD1 (6 bases). V lost 6 bases to trimming and J lost 0 bases, with 11 bases between them. Germline loops: CDR1 SGHDT, CDR2 YYEEEE. This CDR3 is built from 14 residues.

Comments on this clonotype: The junction shows a germline mismatch at one end, possibly a read error. The genes are TRBV19 and TRBJ1-5; D perhaps matches TRBD1 (6 bases). Germline CDR1 is LNHDA and CDR2 is SQIVND (reference sequence). The CDR3 contains 14 residues. CDR3 bases: TGTGCCATTTCGGACAGTCTAGGAATTCAGCCCCTGCATTTT. Its translation: CAISDSLGIQPLHF.

This clonotype has more than one count but fewer than ten. V gene TRBV27 combines with J gene TRBJ1-6; D is ambiguous. Trimming pared 3 bases from V and 13 bases from J, leaving 10 bases between. The germline V gene has CDR1 MNHEY and CDR2 SMNVEV (reference sequence). The CDR3 is 12 amino acids. CDR3 sequence (DNA): TGTGCCAGCAGTTTTTCACAGAGGCCCCTCCACTTT. Amino acid sequence: CASSFSQRPLHF.

This sequence joins TRBV19 and TRBJ1-2; D possibly corresponds to TRBD1 (5 bases). There are 11 residues in the CDR3. Deletions cut 10 bases from V and 5 bases from J, with 11 bases between. The V gene's germline CDR1 is LNHDA and CDR2 SQIVND (reference sequence). The CDR3 reads CATRWGYGYTF. CDR3 coding DNA: TGTGCCACCCGGTGGGGGTATGGCTACACCTTC.

The rearrangement uses TRBV29-1 and TRBJ2-7; 9 positions match TRBD2. After removal of 6 bases from V and 5 bases from J, the junction contained 11 bases not matched to a gene. Germline lookup yields CDR1 SQVTM and CDR2 ANQGSEA. The CDR3 totals 14 residues. As DNA, the CDR3 is TGCAGCGTATGGGGGCGGGGGGGCCCGGACGAGCAGTACTTC. It specifies CSVWGRGGPDEQYF.

V gene TRBV3-1 combines with J gene TRBJ2-7; TRBD2 aligns across 8 bases. Germline V gives CDR1 LGHDT, CDR2 YNNKEL (reference sequence). The CDR3 sequence is 16 residues long. V lost 1 base to trimming and J lost 1 base; unmatched junction nucleotides: 6. CDR3 coding DNA: TGTGCCAGCAGCCAAGCGGGTCGGGGGGGGTCCTACGAGCAGTACTTC. Its protein is CASSQAGRGGSYEQYF.

The chain uses TRBV28 and TRBJ1-6, with D possibly TRBD1 on 5 matching bases. Deletions cut 8 bases from V and 6 bases from J, with 11 bases between. This CDR3 region has 13 residues. Germline V lookup: CDR1 MDHEN, CDR2 SYDVKM. CDR3 sequence reads: CASGGELNSPLHF. DNA for the CDR3: TGTGCCAGCGGGGGAGAGCTTAATTCACCCCTCCACTTT.

In this sample, this clonotype turned up many times. This rearrangement joins TRBV5-1 to TRBJ2-1, with 8 bases fitting TRBD1. Per germline, CDR1 SGHRS and CDR2 YFSETQ. J was trimmed by 8 bases and V by 4 bases; bases with no gene match: 17. The CDR3 has 17 residues. The CDR3 DNA reads as TGCGCCAGCAGCCTACGCGGATCAGGGGGCGAAATCGATGAGCAGTTCTTC. It codes for CASSLRGSGGEIDEQFF.

V is TRBV2 and J is TRBJ2-7; D is ambiguous. Trimming left V 6 bases short and J 1 base short, with 16 bases between. From germline, CDR1 is SNHLY and CDR2 FYNNEI. The CDR3 sequence is 15 residues long. Here the CDR3 reads CASSPEPTPSYEQYF. The CDR3 DNA sequence: TGTGCCAGCAGCCCGGAACCCACCCCTTCCTACGAGCAGTACTTC.

This chain joins TRBV20-1 and TRBJ1-5, with a weak D call TRBD1 (6 bases). This CDR3 comprises 15 residues. The V end was cut by 3 bases, the J end by 2 bases, with 14 bases between. The germline gives CDR1 DFQATT, CDR2 SNEGSKA (reference sequence). CDR3 in amino acids: CSASQGRLGNQPQHF. The CDR3 DNA reads TGCAGTGCTAGTCAGGGGAGGTTAGGCAATCAGCCCCAGCATTTT.

The J gene is TRBJ1-2, the V gene TRBV5-8, with D uncertain. Germline V gene sequence: CDR1 SGHTS, CDR2 YDEGEE. V lost 5 bases and J lost 6, with 14 bases in between. This CDR3 spans 13 amino acids. The CDR3 loop reads CASSPSSTNGYTF. CDR3 in DNA: TGTGCCAGCAGTCCATCCTCGACGAATGGCTACACCTTC.

The chain combines TRBV29-1 with TRBJ1-2; 7 positions agree with TRBD1. V shed 7 bases and J 2 bases; nucleotides not matched to a gene: 1. In germline, CDR1 is SQVTM, CDR2 ANQGSEA. The CDR3 has 11 residues. The CDR3 nucleotides are TGCAGCGGGGGACAGAACTATGGCTACACCTTC. This gives the protein CSGGQNYGYTF.

This chain uses TRBV10-1 with TRBJ1-1, with D hard to call. Germline CDR1 and CDR2: WNHNN and SYGVQD (reference sequence). The CDR3 consists of 9 residues. In DNA form, the CDR3 reads TGCGCAATGAACACTGAAGCTTTCTTT. Translation: CAMNTEAFF.

This clonotype was observed a few times. This chain links TRBV20-1 with TRBJ2-7; D remains unclear. The germline gives CDR1 DFQATT, CDR2 SNEGSKA (reference sequence). With 0 bases removed from V and 3 bases from J, the gap between germline ends came to 3 bases. The CDR3 is 11 residues long. CDR3 coding DNA: TGCAGTGCTAGAGATAACTACGAGCAGTACTTC. Translation: CSARDNYEQYF.

This chain joins TRBV25-1 and TRBJ2-7, with D possibly TRBD1 on 6 matching bases. The CDR3 has 14 residues. Trimming took off 4 bases at V and 5 bases at J, with 15 bases between the two ends. Germline CDR1 MGHDK, CDR2 SYGVNS. CDR3: CASSVNIWDNEQYF. DNA for the CDR3: TGTGCCAGCAGTGTGAATATATGGGACAACGAGCAGTACTTC.

This chain links TRBV29-1 with TRBJ2-1, with D maybe TRBD2 (5 bases). Looked up from germline, CDR1 is SQVTM and CDR2 is ANQGSEA. The CDR3 is 14 residues long. Trimming shortened V by 6 bases and J by 6 bases, and 18 bases separated the two germline ends. In DNA form, the CDR3 reads TGCAGCGTGACCGGGGTCTCCGCGGTCAATGAGCAGTTCTTC. Translating it yields CSVTGVSAVNEQFF.

This chain connects TRBV20-1 to TRBJ2-7; 7 bases agree with TRBD1. The CDR3 is 12 residues long. V dropped 6 bases and J dropped 3; count of bases not matched to a gene: 5. Looked up from germline, CDR1 is DFQATT and CDR2 is SNEGSKA (reference sequence). CDR3 loop: CSAAGQDYEQYF. DNA for the CDR3: TGCAGTGCGGCCGGACAGGACTACGAGCAGTACTTC.

This clonotype was counted many times. The J gene is TRBJ2-7, the V gene TRBV3-1; tentatively, D is TRBD1 (6 bases). The CDR3 covers 13 residues. V was clipped by 6 bases and J by 5 bases, with 14 bases between them. Germline CDR1 LGHDT, CDR2 YNNKEL (reference sequence). CDR3 bases: TGTGCCAGCAGTCCTGTTAACAGGGACGAGCAGTACTTC. This gives the protein CASSPVNRDEQYF.

This clonotype was found once. J is TRBJ2-5 and V is TRBV7-6; TRBD2 matches at 8 bases. With 5 bases clipped from V and 9 bases from J, the junction kept 8 bases outside the gene matches. Germline assignment: CDR1 SGHVS and CDR2 FNYEAQ. The CDR3 has 13 residues. The CDR3, as DNA: TGTGCCAGCAGCCCGACCCCGGGGGGGGCCCAGTACTTC. Translating gives CASSPTPGGAQYF.

There are many counts of this clonotype. The rearrangement links TRBV4-1 to TRBJ2-7; 7 bases are shared with TRBD1. The J segment lost 5 bases and the V segment lost 0 bases, leaving 1 base of the junction unmatched. The germline CDR1 and CDR2 sequences are MGHRA and YSYEKL. This CDR3 is built from 13 residues. The DNA for the CDR3 is TGCGCCAGCAGCCAAGAGACAGGGAACGAGCAGTACTTC. Protein product: CASSQETGNEQYF.

This clonotype was recorded once. J is TRBJ2-7 and V is TRBV20-1; D unclear. V lost 1 base and J lost 0, with 4 bases in between. The germline V gene has CDR1 DFQATT and CDR2 SNEGSKA (reference sequence). This CDR3 is 12 amino acids long. The CDR3 DNA is TGCAGTGCTAGAGCCGGCTCCTACGAGCAGTACTTC. It yields the protein CSARAGSYEQYF.

This clonotype occurred a few times. This chain uses TRBV10-3 with TRBJ1-4, with TRBD1 identical over 12 bases. The germline V gene encodes CDR1 ENHRY and CDR2 SYGVKD. Germline trimming cut 6 bases from V and 7 bases from J; bases unmatched to any gene: 6. The CDR3 is made up of 15 amino acids. The CDR3 here is CAISGDRGPGEKLFF. In nucleotides, the CDR3 is TGTGCCATCAGCGGGGACAGGGGGCCAGGTGAAAAACTGTTTTTT.

The chain is built from TRBV24-1 and TRBJ1-5, with D possibly TRBD1 on 6 matching bases. Trimming left V 3 bases short and J 4 bases short, with 9 bases between. Germline lookup yields CDR1 KGHDR and CDR2 SFDVKD. The CDR3 totals 14 residues. The CDR3 sequence: CATSDMGANQPQHF. CDR3 DNA: TGTGCCACCAGTGATATGGGGGCGAATCAGCCCCAGCATTTT.

The V gene is TRBV29-1, the J gene TRBJ2-5; maybe TRBD1 (6 bases). The V and J ends lost 0 bases and 4 bases respectively, with 15 bases between them. CDR1 is SQVTM, CDR2 ANQGSEA, per germline. This CDR3 region has 15 residues. For the CDR3, the DNA is TGCAGCGTTGAAGATTACAGGGAGCTGGGAGAGACCCAGTACTTC. Residues: CSVEDYRELGETQYF.

This clonotype occurred many times. The chain links TRBV24-1 to TRBJ2-1; 11 nucleotides align to TRBD1. The CDR3 contains 14 residues. J was trimmed by 9 bases and V by 6 bases; bases with no gene match: 6. Germline loops: CDR1 KGHDR, CDR2 SFDVKD. The CDR3 protein is CATSPAGTGGEQFF. The CDR3 coding sequence is TGTGCCACCAGTCCTGCCGGGACAGGGGGTGAGCAGTTCTTC.

The chain is built from TRBV2 and TRBJ1-5, with D perhaps matching TRBD1 (6 bases). The germline V gene has CDR1 SNHLY and CDR2 FYNNEI. V lost 7 bases and J lost 11, with 18 bases in between. CDR3 length equals 13 residues. The CDR3 DNA follows: TGTGCCAGCACATCAGGGGAGGAAGAGACCCAGCATTTT. It codes for CASTSGEEETQHF.